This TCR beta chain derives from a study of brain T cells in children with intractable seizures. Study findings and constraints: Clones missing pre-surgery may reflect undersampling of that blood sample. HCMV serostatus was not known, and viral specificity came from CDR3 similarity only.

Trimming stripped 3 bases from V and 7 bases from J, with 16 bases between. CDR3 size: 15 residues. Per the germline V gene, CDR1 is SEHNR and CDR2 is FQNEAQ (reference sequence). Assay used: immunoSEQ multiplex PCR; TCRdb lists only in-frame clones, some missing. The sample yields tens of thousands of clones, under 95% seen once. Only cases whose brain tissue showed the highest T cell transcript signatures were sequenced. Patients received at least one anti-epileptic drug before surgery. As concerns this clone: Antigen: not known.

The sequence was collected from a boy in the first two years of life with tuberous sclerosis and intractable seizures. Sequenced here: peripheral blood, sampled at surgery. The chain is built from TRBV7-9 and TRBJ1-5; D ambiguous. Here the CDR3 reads CASSFSGSADQPQHF. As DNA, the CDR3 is TGTGCCAGCAGCTTCTCAGGTTCTGCGGACCAGCCCCAGCATTTT.